This TCR beta chain was retrieved from a study of shared clonotypes between healthy human individuals. CDR1 is SGHAT and CDR2 is FQDESV in the germline V gene (reference sequence). CDR3 length equals 13 residues. The trim removed 6 bases at V and 11 bases at J, leaving 6 bases unmatched. The repertoire was sequenced with immunoSEQ multiplex PCR; TCRdb's copy has only in-frame clones and lacks some. The table has 2.3 million or so clones, more than 85% seen once. The sample was naive CD4+ T cells from PBMCs. The subset: CD45RA+ positively selected. The rearrangement links TRBV11-1 to TRBJ2-1; 11 bases line up with TRBD2. The source of this sequence is a man between 18 and 35 years old in good health. Some clones in this sample may be carry-over from other donors' samples. Here the CDR3 DNA reads TGTGCCAGCAGGGAGACTAGCGGGATTAAGCAGTTCTTC. Its protein product is CASRETSGIKQFF. Full variable domain (missing parts from reference TRBV11-1 and TRBJ2-1): EAEVAQSPRYKITEKSQAVAFWCDPISGHATLYWYRQILGQGPELLVQFQDESVVDDSQLPKDRFSAERLKGVDSTLKIQPAELGDSAMYLCASRETSGIKQFFGPGTRLTVL.